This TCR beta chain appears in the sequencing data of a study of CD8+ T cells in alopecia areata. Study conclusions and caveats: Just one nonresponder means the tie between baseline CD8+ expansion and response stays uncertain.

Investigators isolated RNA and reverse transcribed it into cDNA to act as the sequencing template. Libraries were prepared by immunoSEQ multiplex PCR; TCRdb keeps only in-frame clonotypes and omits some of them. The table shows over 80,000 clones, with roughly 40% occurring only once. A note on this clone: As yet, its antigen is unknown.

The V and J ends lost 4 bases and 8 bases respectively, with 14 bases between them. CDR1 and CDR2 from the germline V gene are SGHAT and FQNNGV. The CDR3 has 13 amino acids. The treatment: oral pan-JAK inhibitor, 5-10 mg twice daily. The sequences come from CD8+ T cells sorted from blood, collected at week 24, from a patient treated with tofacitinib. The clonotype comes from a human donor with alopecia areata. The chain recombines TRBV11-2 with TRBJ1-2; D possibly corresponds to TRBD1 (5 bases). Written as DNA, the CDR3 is TGTGCCAGCAGCTCACGACAGCCCTTCGGCTACACCTTC. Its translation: CASSSRQPFGYTF.